This TCR beta chain is drawn from a study of T cell repertoires in cytomegalovirus infection. Study information: An indication of both CMV infection and matching HLA type came from public TCR beta signatures. Study-wide results and caveats: CMV-specific HLA-C-restricted TCR beta clonotypes dominated the ex vivo response.

The germline V gene has CDR1 SEHNR and CDR2 FQNEAQ (reference sequence). The V end was cut by 5 bases, the J end by 2 bases, with 23 bases between. The CDR3 covers 18 residues. TCRdb recomputed calls from the reads with MiXCR, one row per CDR3 protein. This table has around 740,000 distinct CDR3 sequences, 35% to 40% appearing once. This clonotype has more than one count but fewer than ten. The target antigen is unknown. This clonotype was obtained from a human donor in good health (CMV status not recorded). Some clones in this sample may be carry-over from other donors' samples. This chain joins TRBV7-9 and TRBJ2-3; D gene ambiguous. Sequencing used PBMCs. The CDR3 DNA reads as TGTGCCAGCAGCCAGCGCCTGCCTCGACTCCTTAACACAGATACGCAGTATTTT. It specifies CASSQRLPRLLNTDTQYF. Complete variable domain (other parts from reference TRBV7-9 and TRBJ2-3): DTGVSQNPRHKITKRGQNVTFRCDPISEHNRLYWYRQTLGQGPEFLTYFQNEAQLEKSRLLSDRFSAERPKGSFSTLEIQRTEQGDSAMYLCASSQRLPRLLNTDTQYFGPGTRLTVL.